This T cell receptor (beta chain) was identified in a study of cytomegalovirus exposure and HLA in healthy donors. Study-level information: Both the 100 to 150 validation repertoires and the roughly 700 first-cohort repertoires used the same platform, as reported by a later analysis. Study-wide results and limits: A list of around 150 TCR beta chains associated with cytomegalovirus was given. Some public TCRs appeared in many individuals, while most sequences were rare.

This table comes from immunoSEQ multiplex PCR, and its TCRdb copy is limited to in-frame clones, with some not included. The table lists over 100,000 clones, roughly 89% of them singletons. Concerning this clone: Antigen unknown.

Sequences were obtained from PBMCs. The sequence was collected from a man aged 25-40 years in good health and CMV-seronegative.

In DNA form, the CDR3 reads TGTGCCAGCACCGGAGCCCGGGGGGGGCAAGAGACCCAGTACTTC. Translation: CASTGARGGQETQYF. The rearrangement links TRBV2 to TRBJ2-5; 8 bases match TRBD2. Trimming cost V 7 bases and J 2 bases; bases outside gene matches: 9. The germline CDR1 and CDR2 sequences are SNHLY and FYNNEI. This CDR3 comprises 15 residues.